Below, 5 T cell receptor beta chains from the same sample are listed, as sequenced in a study of blood T cells in healthy people across ages (dated by TCRdb to between 2014 and 2016). Receptors were amplified or captured by 5' RACE. TCRdb names Illumina HiSeq 2500 as the instrument used. A second about 7 to 12 cycle PCR used a sample-barcoded 5' primer and a J-beta primer mix. The public reads were quality trimmed at Q25 with fastp and then assembled into clones with MiXCR by TCRdb, keeping productive beta chains. Every distinct CDR3 protein forms one entry, paired with its most common genes and DNA. The table for this sample lists some 800,000 distinct CDR3 sequences; 20% to 30% of them were counted only once. The leading ten clones occupy roughly 3.8% of the sample. These sequences were also reported in another study, on T cells of mothers and their children.

Sequences were obtained from blood. The receptor source for this set is a boy between 10 and 17 years old in good health.

This clonotype was counted a few times. The chain is built from TRBV6-2 or TRBV6-3 and TRBJ2-1; tentatively, D is TRBD1 (6 bases). V gave up 2 bases and J gave up 8 bases, with 13 bases separating them. CDR1 is MNHEY and CDR2 is SVGEGT in the germline V gene. The length of the CDR3 is 14 residues. Written as DNA, the CDR3 is TGTGCCAGCAGTTACCTAAACACAGGGTATGAGCAGTTCTTC. Its translation is CASSYLNTGYEQFF.

This clonotype was counted only a few times. This chain uses TRBV12-3 or TRBV12-4 with TRBJ2-2; D is unclear. CDR3 size: 13 residues. V was trimmed by 8 bases and J by 3 bases, leaving 10 bases between them. For the CDR3, the DNA is TGTGCCAGCGCTTGGGCTTACACCGGGGAGCTGTTTTTT. This sequence encodes CASAWAYTGELFF.

This clonotype was observed a handful of times. The V call is TRBV20-1, the J call TRBJ2-5; 12 nucleotides match TRBD2. The V and J ends lost 5 bases and 0 bases, in that order; junction bases with no gene match: 4. The CDR3 is made up of 15 amino acids. Germline CDR1 and CDR2: DFQATT and SNEGSKA (reference sequence). CDR3 nucleotides: TGCAGTGCTGGCAGACTAGCGGGAGACCAAGAGACCCAGTACTTC. This codes for CSAGRLAGDQETQYF.

This clonotype was seen only a few times. This chain uses TRBV7-9 with TRBJ2-5, with D possibly matching TRBD1 (5 bases). Between the trimmed V and J ends, which lost 4 bases and 5 bases, there was a span of 14 bases. Germline CDR1 reads SEHNR; CDR2 reads FQNEAQ (reference sequence). The CDR3 is 14 residues long. The CDR3 DNA reads TGTGCCAGCAGCTCCGGCAGGGCCCCGGAGACCCAGTACTTC. Its translation is CASSSGRAPETQYF.

CDR3 sequence (DNA): TGTGCCACCAGCAGAGATCGGGCAGGGGAATCACCCCTCCACTTT. The encoded protein is CATSRDRAGESPLHF. This chain connects TRBV15 to TRBJ1-6, with a possible D match to TRBD1 (6 bases). The V gene lost 0 bases and the J gene lost 10 bases, with 13 bases spanning the gap. CDR1 is LNHNV, CDR2 YYDKDF, per germline (reference sequence). This CDR3 comprises 15 residues.